This passage covers 28 T cell receptor beta chains from one sample sequenced in a study of blood T cells in healthy people across ages. A second PCR, run for about 7 to 11 cycles, used a sample-barcoded 5' primer plus a J-beta primer mix. TCRdb re-called the 5' RACE reads with MiXCR, one entry per CDR3 protein. The sample consists of under 700,000 distinct CDR3 sequences, 24% of them appearing once. This sample was also put to use in a study of T cells of mothers and their children.

Source material: blood. These receptors were collected from a boy between 10 and 17 years old in good health.

There are a few counts of this clonotype. A read error may be the cause here, since a much bigger clone is one base away. This sequence joins TRBV6-4 and TRBJ2-2, with 7 bases aligning to TRBD2. Germline CDR1 and CDR2: MRHNA and SNTAGT. The ends lost 2 bases at V and 4 bases at J; junction bases unmatched: 1. The CDR3 is made up of 14 amino acids. CDR3 sequence: CASSDGLGTGELFF. CDR3 DNA sequence: TGTGCCAGCAGTGACGGACTAGGCACCGGGGAGCTGTTTTTT.

J is TRBJ1-1 and V is TRBV9; unclear D gene. Germline V gene lookup returns CDR1 SGDLS and CDR2 YYNGEE. V was pared by 4 bases and J by 2 bases, with 12 bases between. CDR3 size: 14 residues. CDR3 bases: TGTGCCAGCAGCCCATTTACAGAAAACACTGAAGCTTTCTTT. It translates to CASSPFTENTEAFF.

The chain carries TRBV20-1 and TRBJ1-2, with a tentative D call TRBD1 (6 bases). V was cut by 2 bases and J by 4 bases, with 11 bases left in between. CDR1 is DFQATT and CDR2 is SNEGSKA in the germline V gene (reference sequence). The CDR3 runs 13 residues. CDR3 loop: CSARPGEGYGYTF. The CDR3, as DNA: TGCAGTGCTAGACCAGGGGAGGGCTATGGCTACACCTTC.

This clonotype was observed a few times. The chain combines TRBV20-1 with TRBJ2-1, with 14 nucleotides matching TRBD2. Looked up from germline, CDR1 is DFQATT and CDR2 is SNEGSKA (reference sequence). V dropped 7 bases and J dropped 0; count of bases not matched to a gene: 2. The CDR3 contains 15 residues. The chain's CDR3 is CSGTSGRISYNEQFF. CDR3 coding DNA: TGCAGTGGGACTAGCGGGAGGATCTCCTACAATGAGCAGTTCTTC.

V and J are TRBV28 and TRBJ2-7, with 7 bases fitting TRBD1. V lost 6 bases to trimming and J lost 5 bases; unmatched junction nucleotides: 10. The CDR3 runs to 14 residues. Germline assignment: CDR1 MDHEN and CDR2 SYDVKM. The CDR3 region is CASSIRQGSHEQYF. The CDR3 DNA reads TGTGCCAGCAGCATAAGACAGGGATCGCACGAGCAGTACTTC.

This clonotype was detected only a few times. The chain joins TRBV7-6 to TRBJ2-7, with a tentative D call TRBD1 (5 bases). CDR1 is SGHVS, CDR2 FNYEAQ, per germline. V was pared by 5 bases and J by 0 bases, with 11 bases between. The CDR3 length is 14 residues. The CDR3 protein is CASSALGASYEQYF. The CDR3 DNA reads as TGTGCCAGCAGCGCCTTAGGGGCCTCCTACGAGCAGTACTTC.

The genes are TRBV7-8 and TRBJ2-7, with TRBD1 as a possible D gene (6 bases). CDR3 length equals 14 residues. The germline gives CDR1 SGHVS, CDR2 FQNEAQ. V was cut by 9 bases and J by 4 bases, with 19 bases left in between. CDR3 protein: CASSPPGQEYEQYF. CDR3 DNA: TGTGCCAGTAGCCCACCGGGACAAGAATACGAGCAGTACTTC. Looking up the rest from reference TRBV7-8 and TRBJ2-7 gives the full variable domain: GAGVSQSPRYKVAKRGQDVALRCDPISGHVSLFWYQQALGQGPEFLTYFQNEAQLDKSGLPSDRFFAERPEGSVSTLKIQRTQQEDSAVYLCASSPPGQEYEQYFGPGTRLTVT.

The chain combines TRBV19 with TRBJ2-5; 10 bases agree with TRBD1. The DNA matches TRBJ2-7 better at its end, which makes the J call doubtful. The CDR3 length is 15 residues. CDR1 and CDR2 from the germline V gene are LNHDA and SQIVND (reference sequence). The CDR3 coding sequence is TGTGCCAGTAGTTCAAACCCCGGGACAGGGGCCGAGCAGTACTTC. Residues: CASSSNPGTGAEQYF.

V usage is TRBV7-2 and J usage is TRBJ2-3; 9 nucleotides line up with TRBD2. Trimming took 5 bases from V and 7 from J; bases not matched to a gene: 19. Per germline, CDR1 SGHTA and CDR2 FQGNSA. The CDR3 covers 18 residues. The CDR3 DNA reads as TGTGCCAGCAGCCTCCCTACTACCCTGGCGGGAGGGTACAATACGCAGTATTTT. Its protein product is CASSLPTTLAGGYNTQYF.

The J gene is TRBJ2-5, the V gene TRBV7-6; no definite D call. V was shortened by 1 base and J by 5 bases, with 8 bases between the two germline ends. Per the germline V gene, CDR1 is SGHVS and CDR2 is FNYEAQ. This CDR3 region has 13 residues. DNA for the CDR3: TGTGCCAGCAGCTTAGGTCGGACCGAGACCCAGTACTTC. Encoded protein: CASSLGRTETQYF.

This clonotype has just a few counts. The CDR3 here is CASSFRGGRETQYF. DNA of the CDR3: TGTGCCAGCAGTTTTAGGGGGGGAAGGGAGACCCAGTACTTC. V and J are TRBV28 and TRBJ2-5, with TRBD2 as a possible D gene (7 bases). V was shortened by 3 bases and J by 5 bases, with 13 bases between the two germline ends. CDR1 is MDHEN and CDR2 is SYDVKM in the germline V gene. The CDR3 covers 14 residues.

This clonotype was observed a handful of times. This rearrangement joins TRBV6-5 to TRBJ1-6, with D perhaps TRBD1 (5 bases). Germline V gene lookup returns CDR1 MNHEY and CDR2 SVGAGI. Trimming removed 7 bases from V and 7 bases from J, with 11 bases in between. The CDR3 is 13 amino acids. CDR3 nucleotide sequence: TGTGCCAGCAAGTACCAGGGAAATTCACCCCTCCACTTT. Translating it yields CASKYQGNSPLHF.

The sample holds a few counts of this clonotype. The chain is built from TRBV9 and TRBJ1-4; D possibly corresponds to TRBD1 (5 bases). In germline, CDR1 is SGDLS, CDR2 YYNGEE. The CDR3 loop spans 15 amino acids. Deletions cut 3 bases from V and 7 bases from J, with 16 bases between. This CDR3 reads CASSEGFSPLEKLFF. For the CDR3, the DNA is TGTGCCAGCAGCGAGGGGTTCTCACCCCTTGAAAAACTGTTTTTT.

This sequence joins TRBV6-5 and TRBJ1-5; TRBD1 is a possible D gene (6 bases). Trimming pared 6 bases from V and 2 bases from J, leaving 8 bases between. Germline assignment: CDR1 MNHEY and CDR2 SVGAGI. The CDR3 is 13 residues long. For the CDR3, the DNA is TGTGCCAGCAGGGCAGGGGGCAATCAGCCCCAGCATTTT. Translating it yields CASRAGGNQPQHF.

In this sample, this clonotype turned up a few times. This sequence joins TRBV27 and TRBJ2-1; D unresolved. The DNA end is more similar to TRBJ2-7, so the J call may be wrong. The CDR3 covers 14 residues. The germline gives CDR1 MNHEY, CDR2 SMNVEV (reference sequence). CDR3 protein: CASSAGYGEVQQYF. The CDR3 DNA reads as TGTGCCAGCAGTGCTGGGTATGGGGAAGTCCAGCAGTACTTC.

Only a few counts were recorded for this clonotype. The chain employs TRBV9 and TRBJ1-4, with D possibly matching TRBD1 (5 bases). The CDR3 is 14 residues long. Trimming removed 3 bases from V and 4 bases from J, with 10 bases in between. CDR1 and CDR2 (germline): SGDLS, YYNGEE. CDR3 sequence (DNA): TGTGCCAGCAGCGAGGGACCGAATAATGAAAAACTGTTTTTT. This sequence encodes CASSEGPNNEKLFF.

The V call is TRBV28, the J call TRBJ2-3, with D possibly being TRBD1 (5 bases). The CDR3 has 12 amino acids. Germline CDR1 reads MDHEN; CDR2 reads SYDVKM. The V and J ends lost 6 bases and 7 bases respectively, with 11 bases between them. The CDR3 here is CASSLSGNTQYF. DNA of the CDR3: TGTGCCAGCAGCCTTTCAGGGAATACGCAGTATTTT.

The sample holds a few counts of this clonotype. The chain has TRBV7-2 and TRBJ2-7, with 9 nucleotides matching TRBD2. Germline assignment: CDR1 SGHTA and CDR2 FQGNSA. V was clipped by 0 bases and J by 4 bases; unmatched bases: 10. This CDR3 spans 17 amino acids. The DNA for the CDR3 is TGTGCCAGCAGCTTAGCCGTTTTACGGACTAGCGCGTACGAGCAGTACTTC. Translated: CASSLAVLRTSAYEQYF.

The chain joins TRBV6-1 to TRBJ1-1; the D is unclear. The V end was cut by 4 bases, the J end by 3 bases, with 15 bases between. Germline CDR1 is MNHNS and CDR2 is SASEGT. The CDR3 is 15 residues long. CDR3 bases: TGTGCCAGCAGTGTCGACGGCCCCACATACACTGAAGCTTTCTTT. Protein: CASSVDGPTYTEAFF.

This clonotype was found a few times. The rearrangement joins TRBV14 to TRBJ2-5, with a tentative D call TRBD2 (6 bases). The ends were cut back, 1 base at V and 5 bases at J, with 14 bases in the middle. This CDR3 is built from 15 residues. Germline V lookup: CDR1 SGHDN, CDR2 FVKESK. The CDR3 nucleotides are TGTGCCAGCAGCCAAGGGGTATCGGCGGGGGAGACCCAGTACTTC. Translating it yields CASSQGVSAGETQYF.

The sample holds many counts of this clonotype. The rearrangement links TRBV29-1 to TRBJ2-3, with D possibly matching TRBD2 (5 bases). The CDR3 is made up of 13 amino acids. V was pared by 3 bases and J by 5 bases, with 12 bases between. CDR1 and CDR2 (germline): SQVTM, ANQGSEA. The CDR3, as DNA: TGCAGCGTTGATGCCGGGGTCCTAGATACGCAGTATTTT. Protein sequence: CSVDAGVLDTQYF.

A few counts support this clonotype. The chain recombines TRBV6-5 with TRBJ2-2; tentative D call: TRBD2 (6 bases). The CDR3 extends over 14 amino acids. Germline V gene sequence: CDR1 MNHEY, CDR2 SVGAGI. Trimming took 5 bases from V and 1 from J, leaving 8 bases between them. The CDR3 here is CASSRDWNTGELFF. The DNA for the CDR3 is TGTGCCAGCAGTCGGGACTGGAACACCGGGGAGCTGTTTTTT.

This chain links TRBV5-1 with TRBJ2-5; 7 bases are shared with TRBD1. TRBJ2-7 matches the DNA end more closely, so the J call is doubtful. Germline assignment: CDR1 SGHRS and CDR2 YFSETQ. The CDR3 covers 15 residues. The CDR3 reads CASSVEAGGWYEQYF. The CDR3 coding sequence is TGCGCCAGCAGTGTCGAGGCAGGGGGTTGGTACGAGCAGTACTTC.

A few counts support this clonotype. The chain carries TRBV7-3 and TRBJ2-7; TRBD1 matches 7 bases. This CDR3 is 13 amino acids long. V lost 8 bases to trimming and J lost 6 bases; unmatched junction nucleotides: 10. CDR1 SGHTA and CDR2 FQGTGA come from the germline V gene. The CDR3 bases are TGTGCCAGCTCATCGACAGGGTCTGGCGAGCAGTACTTC. This sequence encodes CASSSTGSGEQYF.

This chain uses TRBV20-1 with TRBJ2-3; D remains ambiguous. Germline lookup yields CDR1 DFQATT and CDR2 SNEGSKA (reference sequence). Deletions cut 4 bases from V and 1 base from J, with 9 bases between. The CDR3 loop spans 13 amino acids. CDR3 bases: TGCAGTGCTATCTTTGGGCGCACAGATACGCAGTATTTT. This gives the protein CSAIFGRTDTQYF.

V usage is TRBV9 and J usage is TRBJ1-2, with 9 bases fitting TRBD1. The CDR3 extends over 15 amino acids. Germline-derived CDR1 and CDR2 are SGDLS and YYNGEE. The V and J ends lost 2 bases and 6 bases, in that order; junction bases with no gene match: 8. The CDR3 reads CASSVPGQGSDGYTF. As DNA, the CDR3 is TGTGCCAGCAGCGTCCCGGGACAGGGATCGGATGGCTACACCTTC.

Concerning this clonotype: At one end, the junction sequence differs from germline, possibly due to a read error. The V call is TRBV4-2, the J call TRBJ2-1, with TRBD2 as a possible D gene (6 bases). Germline V gene sequence: CDR1 LGHNA, CDR2 YNFKEQ. The CDR3 has 19 residues. CDR3 sequence (DNA): TGTGCCAGCAGCAAAGAGGGCCTAGCGTACACTAGCTCCTACAATGAGCAGTTCTTC. Encoded protein: CASSKEGLAYTSSYNEQFF.

The chain has TRBV5-6 and TRBJ2-1; tentatively, D is TRBD1 (6 bases). V was pared by 3 bases and J by 9 bases, with 16 bases between. This CDR3 is 14 amino acids long. Germline-derived CDR1 and CDR2 are SGHDT and YYEEEE. DNA for the CDR3: TGTGCCAGCAGCTGGGGGCTCAACGCGGGTGAGCAGTTCTTC. Encoded protein: CASSWGLNAGEQFF.